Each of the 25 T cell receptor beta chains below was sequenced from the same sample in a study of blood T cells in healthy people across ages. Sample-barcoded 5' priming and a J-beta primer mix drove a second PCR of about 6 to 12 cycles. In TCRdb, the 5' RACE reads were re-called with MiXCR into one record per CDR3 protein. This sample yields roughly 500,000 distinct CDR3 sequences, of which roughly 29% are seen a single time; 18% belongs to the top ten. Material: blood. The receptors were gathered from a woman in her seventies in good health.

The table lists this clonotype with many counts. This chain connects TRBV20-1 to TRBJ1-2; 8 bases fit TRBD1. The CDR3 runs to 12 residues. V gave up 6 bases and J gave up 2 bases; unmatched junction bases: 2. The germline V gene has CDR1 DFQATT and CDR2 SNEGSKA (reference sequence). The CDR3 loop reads CSARTGNYGYTF. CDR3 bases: TGCAGTGCCCGGACAGGGAACTATGGCTACACCTTC.

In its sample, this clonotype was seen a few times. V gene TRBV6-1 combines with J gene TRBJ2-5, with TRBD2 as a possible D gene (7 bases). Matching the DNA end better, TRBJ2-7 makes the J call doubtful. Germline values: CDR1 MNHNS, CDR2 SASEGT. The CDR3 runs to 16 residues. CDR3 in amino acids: CASSEGWGGTSYEQYF. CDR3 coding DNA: TGTGCCAGCAGTGAAGGCTGGGGGGGCACGAGCTACGAGCAGTACTTC.

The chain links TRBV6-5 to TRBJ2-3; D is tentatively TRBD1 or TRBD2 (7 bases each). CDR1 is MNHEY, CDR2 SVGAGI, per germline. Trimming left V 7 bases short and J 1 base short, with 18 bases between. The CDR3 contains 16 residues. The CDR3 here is CASNKHQGGGTDTQYF. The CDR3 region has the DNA TGTGCCAGCAACAAACATCAGGGGGGGGGCACAGATACGCAGTATTTT.

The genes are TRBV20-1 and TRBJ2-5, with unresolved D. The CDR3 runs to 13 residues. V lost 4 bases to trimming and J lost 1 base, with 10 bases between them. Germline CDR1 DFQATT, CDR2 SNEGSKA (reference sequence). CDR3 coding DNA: TGCAGTGCTAATTATATCGTCCAAGAGACCCAGTACTTC. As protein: CSANYIVQETQYF.

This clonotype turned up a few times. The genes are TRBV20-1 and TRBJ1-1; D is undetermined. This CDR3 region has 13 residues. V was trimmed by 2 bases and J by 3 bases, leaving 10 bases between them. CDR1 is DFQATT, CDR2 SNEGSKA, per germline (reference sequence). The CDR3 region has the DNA TGCAGTGCTAGATCAACTTGGGACACTGAAGCTTTCTTT. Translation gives CSARSTWDTEAFF.

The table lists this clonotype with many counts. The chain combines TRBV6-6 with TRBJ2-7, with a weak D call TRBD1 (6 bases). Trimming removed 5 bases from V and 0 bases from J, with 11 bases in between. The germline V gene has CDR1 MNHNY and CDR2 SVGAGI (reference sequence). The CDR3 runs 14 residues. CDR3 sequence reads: CASSPWTDSYEQYF. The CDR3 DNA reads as TGTGCCAGCAGTCCATGGACAGACTCCTACGAGCAGTACTTC.

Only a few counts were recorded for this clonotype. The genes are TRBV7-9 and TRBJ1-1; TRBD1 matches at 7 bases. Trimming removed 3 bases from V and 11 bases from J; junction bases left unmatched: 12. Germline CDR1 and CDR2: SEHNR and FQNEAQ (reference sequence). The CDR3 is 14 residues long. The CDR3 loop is CASSLGQGDGGAFF. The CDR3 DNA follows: TGTGCCAGCAGCTTGGGCCAGGGGGATGGTGGGGCTTTCTTT.

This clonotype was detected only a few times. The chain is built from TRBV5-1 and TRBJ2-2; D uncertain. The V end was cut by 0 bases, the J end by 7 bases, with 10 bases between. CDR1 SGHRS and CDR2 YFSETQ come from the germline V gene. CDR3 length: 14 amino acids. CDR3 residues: CASSLVGGVGELFF. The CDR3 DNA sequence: TGCGCCAGCAGCTTGGTTGGCGGAGTCGGGGAGCTGTTTTTT.

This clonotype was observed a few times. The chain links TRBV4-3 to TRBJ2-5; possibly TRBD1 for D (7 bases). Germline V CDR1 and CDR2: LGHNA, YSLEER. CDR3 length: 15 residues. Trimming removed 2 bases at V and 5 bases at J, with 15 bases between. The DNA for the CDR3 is TGCGCCAGCAGCCAACGTGGAGGGGGCGCGGAGACCCAGTACTTC. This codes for CASSQRGGGAETQYF.

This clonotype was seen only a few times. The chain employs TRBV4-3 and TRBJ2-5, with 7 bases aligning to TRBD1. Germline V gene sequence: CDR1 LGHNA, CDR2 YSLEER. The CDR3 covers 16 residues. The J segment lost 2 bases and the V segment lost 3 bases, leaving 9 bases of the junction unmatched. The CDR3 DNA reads TGCGCCAGCAGCCATGCGAGGACAGGAGGACAAGAGACCCAGTACTTC. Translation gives CASSHARTGGQETQYF.

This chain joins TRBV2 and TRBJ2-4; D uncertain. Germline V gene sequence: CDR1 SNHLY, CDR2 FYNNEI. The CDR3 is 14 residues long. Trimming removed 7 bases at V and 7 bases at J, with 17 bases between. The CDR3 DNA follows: TGTGCCAGCAAATGGTCAGCAGAAGGGAACATTCAGTACTTC. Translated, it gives CASKWSAEGNIQYF.

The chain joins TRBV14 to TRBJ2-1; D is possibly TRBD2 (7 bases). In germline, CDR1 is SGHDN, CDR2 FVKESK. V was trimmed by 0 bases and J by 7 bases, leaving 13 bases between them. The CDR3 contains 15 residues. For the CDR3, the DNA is TGTGCCAGCAGCCAAGATGCGGGGGCGCCAAATGAGCAGTTCTTC. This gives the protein CASSQDAGAPNEQFF.

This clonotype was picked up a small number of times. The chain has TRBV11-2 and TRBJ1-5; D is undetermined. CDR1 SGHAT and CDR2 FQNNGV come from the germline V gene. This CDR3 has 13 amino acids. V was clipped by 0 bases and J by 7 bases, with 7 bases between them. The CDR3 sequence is CASSLEAGQPQHF. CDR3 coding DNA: TGTGCCAGCAGCTTAGAGGCGGGGCAGCCCCAGCATTTT.

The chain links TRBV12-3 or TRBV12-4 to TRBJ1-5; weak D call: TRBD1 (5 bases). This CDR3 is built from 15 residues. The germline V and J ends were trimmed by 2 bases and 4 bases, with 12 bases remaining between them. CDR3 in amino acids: CASSLSHGGNQPQHF. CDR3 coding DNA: TGTGCCAGCAGTTTATCCCACGGGGGGAATCAGCCCCAGCATTTT.

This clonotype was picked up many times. The CDR3 protein is CASSPRQGYYEQYF. Written as DNA, the CDR3 is TGTGCCAGCAGCCCCAGACAGGGGTACTACGAGCAGTACTTC. J is TRBJ2-7 and V is TRBV7-2; 8 bases map to TRBD1. The V gene's germline CDR1 is SGHTA and CDR2 FQGNSA. Unmatched junction bases numbered 6, after V lost 5 bases and J lost 3 bases. The CDR3 is made up of 14 amino acids.

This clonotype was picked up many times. CDR3 protein: CSATGAGNTIYF. CDR3 sequence (DNA): TGCAGCGCCACAGGGGCTGGAAACACCATATATTTT. This chain uses TRBV29-1 with TRBJ1-3; TRBD1 agrees at 7 bases. The V gene end was trimmed by 7 bases and the J gene end by 2 bases; junction bases not matched to a gene: 2. Per the germline V gene, CDR1 is SQVTM and CDR2 is ANQGSEA. The CDR3 has 12 residues.

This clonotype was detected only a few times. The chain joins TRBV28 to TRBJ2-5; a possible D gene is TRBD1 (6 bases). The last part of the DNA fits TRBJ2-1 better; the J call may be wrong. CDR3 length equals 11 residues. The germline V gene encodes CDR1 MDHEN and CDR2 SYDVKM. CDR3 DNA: TGTGCCAGCAGTCTACAGGGACCGCAGTTCTTC. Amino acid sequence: CASSLQGPQFF.

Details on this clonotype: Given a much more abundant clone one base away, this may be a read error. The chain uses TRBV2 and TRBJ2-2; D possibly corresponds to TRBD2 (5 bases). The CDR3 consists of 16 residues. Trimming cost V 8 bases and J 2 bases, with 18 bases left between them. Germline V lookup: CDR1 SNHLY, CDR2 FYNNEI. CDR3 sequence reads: CASGRVSPGNTGELFF. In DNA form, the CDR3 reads TGTGCCAGCGGTCGGGTATCGCCGGGAAACACCGGGGAGCTGTTTTTT.

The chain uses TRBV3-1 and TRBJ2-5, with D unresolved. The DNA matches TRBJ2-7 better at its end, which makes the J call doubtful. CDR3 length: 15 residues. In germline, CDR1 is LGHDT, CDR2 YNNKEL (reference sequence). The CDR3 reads CASSQDGVPFYEQYF. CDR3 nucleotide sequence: TGTGCCAGCAGCCAAGATGGAGTACCTTTCTACGAGCAGTACTTC.

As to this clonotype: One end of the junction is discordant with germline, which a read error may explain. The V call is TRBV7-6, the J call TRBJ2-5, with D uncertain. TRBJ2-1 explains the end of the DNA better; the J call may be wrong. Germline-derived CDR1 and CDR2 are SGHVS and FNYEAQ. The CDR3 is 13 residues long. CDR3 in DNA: TGTGCCAGCAGTTTAGGTGTTTCCAATGAGCAGTTCTTC. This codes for CASSLGVSNEQFF.

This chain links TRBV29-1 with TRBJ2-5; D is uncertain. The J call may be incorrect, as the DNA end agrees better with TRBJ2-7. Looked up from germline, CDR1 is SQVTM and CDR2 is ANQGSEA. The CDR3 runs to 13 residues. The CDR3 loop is CSVVVIPIYEQYF. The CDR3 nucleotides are TGCAGCGTTGTGGTCATACCTATTTACGAGCAGTACTTC.

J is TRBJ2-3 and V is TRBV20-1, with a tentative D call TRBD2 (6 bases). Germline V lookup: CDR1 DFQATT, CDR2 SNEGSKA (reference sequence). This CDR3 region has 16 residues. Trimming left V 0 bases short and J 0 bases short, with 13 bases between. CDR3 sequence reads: CSARDLRAGSTDTQYF. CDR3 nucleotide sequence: TGCAGTGCTAGAGATCTGCGCGCGGGGAGCACAGATACGCAGTATTTT.

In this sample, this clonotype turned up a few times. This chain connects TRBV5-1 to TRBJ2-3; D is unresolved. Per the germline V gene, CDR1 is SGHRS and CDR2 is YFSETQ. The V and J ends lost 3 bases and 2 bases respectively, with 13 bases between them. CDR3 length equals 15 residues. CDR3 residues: CASSYRAPTTDTQYF. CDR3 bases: TGCGCCAGCAGCTACCGGGCGCCTACCACAGATACGCAGTATTTT.

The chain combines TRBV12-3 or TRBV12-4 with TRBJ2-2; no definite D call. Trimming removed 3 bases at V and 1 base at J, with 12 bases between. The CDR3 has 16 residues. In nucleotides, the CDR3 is TGTGCCAGCAGTTTGTCAGGTTCATGGAACACCGGGGAGCTGTTTTTT. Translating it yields CASSLSGSWNTGELFF.

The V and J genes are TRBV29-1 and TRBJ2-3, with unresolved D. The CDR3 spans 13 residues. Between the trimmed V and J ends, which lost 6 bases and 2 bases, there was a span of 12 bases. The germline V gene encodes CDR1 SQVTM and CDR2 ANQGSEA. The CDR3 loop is CSVQTTYTDTQYF. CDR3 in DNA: TGCAGCGTACAAACCACCTACACAGATACGCAGTATTTT.